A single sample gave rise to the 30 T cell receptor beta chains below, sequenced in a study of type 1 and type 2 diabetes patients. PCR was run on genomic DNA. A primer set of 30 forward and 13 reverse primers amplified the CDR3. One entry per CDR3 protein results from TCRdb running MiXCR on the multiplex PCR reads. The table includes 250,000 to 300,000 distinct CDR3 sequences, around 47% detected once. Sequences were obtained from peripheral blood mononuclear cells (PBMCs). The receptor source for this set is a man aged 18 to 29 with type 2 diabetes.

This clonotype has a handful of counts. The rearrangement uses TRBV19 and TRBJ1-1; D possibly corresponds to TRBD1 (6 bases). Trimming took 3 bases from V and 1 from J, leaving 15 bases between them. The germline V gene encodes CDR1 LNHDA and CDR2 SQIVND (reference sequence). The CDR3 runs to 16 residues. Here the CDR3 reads CASSIQGGQTNTEAFF. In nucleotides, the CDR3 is TGTGCCAGTAGTATCCAGGGAGGACAGACGAACACTGAAGCTTTCTTT.

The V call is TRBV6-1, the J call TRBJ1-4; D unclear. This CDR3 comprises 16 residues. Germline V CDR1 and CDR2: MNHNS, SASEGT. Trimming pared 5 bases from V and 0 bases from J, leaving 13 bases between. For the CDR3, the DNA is TGTGCCAGCAGTACCCCGAACAGCCCAACTAATGAAAAACTGTTTTTT. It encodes CASSTPNSPTNEKLFF.

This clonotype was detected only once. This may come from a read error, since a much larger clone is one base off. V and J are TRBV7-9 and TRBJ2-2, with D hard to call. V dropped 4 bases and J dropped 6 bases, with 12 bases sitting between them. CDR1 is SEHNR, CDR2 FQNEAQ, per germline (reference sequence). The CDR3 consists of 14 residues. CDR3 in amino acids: CASSYVPDSGELFF. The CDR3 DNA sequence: TGTGCCAGCAGCTACGTTCCAGACTCCGGGGAGCTGTTTTTT. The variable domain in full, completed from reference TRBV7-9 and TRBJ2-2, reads DTGVSQNPRHKITKRGQNVTFRCDPISEHNRLYWYRQTLGQGPEFLTYFQNEAQLEKSRLLSDRFSAERPKGSFSTLEIQRTEQGDSAMYLCASSYVPDSGELFFGEGSRLTVL.

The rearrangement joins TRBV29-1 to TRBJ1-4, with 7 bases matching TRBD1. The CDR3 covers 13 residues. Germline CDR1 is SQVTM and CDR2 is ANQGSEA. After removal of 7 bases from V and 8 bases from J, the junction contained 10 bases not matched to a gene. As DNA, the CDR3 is TGCAGCGCTTGGGACAGCAGGTGGGAAAAACTGTTTTTT. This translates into CSAWDSRWEKLFF.

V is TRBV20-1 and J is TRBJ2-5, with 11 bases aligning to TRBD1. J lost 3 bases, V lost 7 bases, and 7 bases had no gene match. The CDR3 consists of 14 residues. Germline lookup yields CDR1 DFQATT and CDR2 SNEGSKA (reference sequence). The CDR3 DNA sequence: TGCAGTGACCAGGACAGGGGGCGCGAAGAGACCCAGTACTTC. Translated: CSDQDRGREETQYF.

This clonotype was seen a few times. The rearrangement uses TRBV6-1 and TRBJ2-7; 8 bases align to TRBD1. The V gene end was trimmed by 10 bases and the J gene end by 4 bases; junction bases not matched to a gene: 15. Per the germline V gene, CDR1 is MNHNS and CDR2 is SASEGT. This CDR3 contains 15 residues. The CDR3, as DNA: TGTGCCACCACCCGGGACGGACAGGGTGGTTACGAGCAGTACTTC. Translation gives CATTRDGQGGYEQYF.

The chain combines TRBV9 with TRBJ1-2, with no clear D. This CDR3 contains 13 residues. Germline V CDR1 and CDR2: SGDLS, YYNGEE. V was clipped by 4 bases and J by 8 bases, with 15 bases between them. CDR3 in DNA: TGTGCCAGCAGCCCCCACGAAATGGAAGGCTACACCTTC. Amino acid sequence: CASSPHEMEGYTF.

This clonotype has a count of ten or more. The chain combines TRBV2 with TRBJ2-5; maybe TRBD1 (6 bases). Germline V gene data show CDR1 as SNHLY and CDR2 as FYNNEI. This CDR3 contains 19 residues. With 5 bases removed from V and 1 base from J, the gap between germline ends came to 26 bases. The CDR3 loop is CASSSTIPSDRKTQETQYF. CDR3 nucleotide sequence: TGTGCCAGCAGTTCAACCATACCTTCGGACAGAAAGACCCAAGAGACCCAGTACTTC.

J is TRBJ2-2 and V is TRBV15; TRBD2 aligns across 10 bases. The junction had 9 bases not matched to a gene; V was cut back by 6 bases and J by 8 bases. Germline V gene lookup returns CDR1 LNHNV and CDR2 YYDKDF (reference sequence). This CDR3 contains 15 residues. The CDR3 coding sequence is TGTGCCACCAGAGATAGCGGGGGGAAGGGTGGGGAGCTGTTTTTT. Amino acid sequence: CATRDSGGKGGELFF.

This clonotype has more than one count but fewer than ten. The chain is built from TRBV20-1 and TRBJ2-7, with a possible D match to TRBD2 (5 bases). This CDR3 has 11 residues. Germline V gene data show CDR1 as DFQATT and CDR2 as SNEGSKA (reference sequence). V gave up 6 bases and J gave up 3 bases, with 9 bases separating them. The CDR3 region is CSAADRYEQYF. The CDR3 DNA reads TGCAGTGCAGCGGACCGCTACGAGCAGTACTTC.

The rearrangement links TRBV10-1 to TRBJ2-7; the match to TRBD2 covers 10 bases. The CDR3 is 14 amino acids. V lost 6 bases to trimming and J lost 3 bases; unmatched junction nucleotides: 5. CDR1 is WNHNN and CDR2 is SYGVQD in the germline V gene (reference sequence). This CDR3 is CASSREREGYEQYF. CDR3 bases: TGCGCCAGCAGCCGCGAGCGGGAGGGCTACGAGCAGTACTTC.

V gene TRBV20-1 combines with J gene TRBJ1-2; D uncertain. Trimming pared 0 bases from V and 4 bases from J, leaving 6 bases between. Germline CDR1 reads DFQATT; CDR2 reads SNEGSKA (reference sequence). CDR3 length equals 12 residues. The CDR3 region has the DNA TGCAGTGCTAGAGACAGGCCCTATGGCTACACCTTC. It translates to CSARDRPYGYTF.

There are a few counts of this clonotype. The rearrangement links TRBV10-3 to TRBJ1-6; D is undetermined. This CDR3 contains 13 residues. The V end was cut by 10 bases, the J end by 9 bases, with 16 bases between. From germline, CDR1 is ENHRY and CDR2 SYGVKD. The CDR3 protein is CASLFDVGSPLHF. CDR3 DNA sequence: TGTGCCAGTCTCTTCGATGTAGGTTCACCCCTCCACTTT.

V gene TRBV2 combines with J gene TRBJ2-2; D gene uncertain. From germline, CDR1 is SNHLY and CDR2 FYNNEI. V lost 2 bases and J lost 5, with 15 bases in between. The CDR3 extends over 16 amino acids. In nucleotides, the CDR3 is TGTGCCAGCAGTGAACCAACACCTTTGGGGACCGGGGAGCTGTTTTTT. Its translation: CASSEPTPLGTGELFF.

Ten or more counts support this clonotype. CDR3 sequence reads: CASSTRRMNEQYF. Here the CDR3 DNA reads TGTGCCAGCAGCACTAGACGGATGAACGAGCAGTACTTC. This chain connects TRBV7-2 to TRBJ2-7, with D possibly TRBD2 on 5 matching bases. Germline loops: CDR1 SGHTA, CDR2 FQGNSA. The CDR3 totals 13 residues. V lost 5 bases and J 5 bases, leaving 13 bases between the germline ends.

CDR3 sequence: CSAISKTGTRGYNEQFF. The CDR3 bases are TGCAGTGCTATCTCAAAAACCGGGACCCGAGGCTACAATGAGCAGTTCTTC. This sequence joins TRBV20-1 and TRBJ2-1; the D gene could be TRBD1 or TRBD2 (5 bases each). This CDR3 region has 17 residues. Per the germline V gene, CDR1 is DFQATT and CDR2 is SNEGSKA (reference sequence). V shed 4 bases and J shed 3 bases, with 22 bases lying between them.

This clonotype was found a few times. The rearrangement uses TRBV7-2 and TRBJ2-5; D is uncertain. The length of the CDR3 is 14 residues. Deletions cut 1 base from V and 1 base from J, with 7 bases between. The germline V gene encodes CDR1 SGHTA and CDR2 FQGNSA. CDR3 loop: CASSLVGFQETQYF. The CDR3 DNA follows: TGTGCCAGCAGCTTAGTGGGGTTCCAAGAGACCCAGTACTTC.

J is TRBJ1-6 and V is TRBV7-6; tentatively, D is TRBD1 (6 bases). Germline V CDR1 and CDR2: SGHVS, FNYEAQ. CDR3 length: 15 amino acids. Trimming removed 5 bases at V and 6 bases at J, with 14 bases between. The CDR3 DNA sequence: TGTGCCAGCAGCCAGACGGGGGGCAGTAATTCACCCCTCCACTTT. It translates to CASSQTGGSNSPLHF.

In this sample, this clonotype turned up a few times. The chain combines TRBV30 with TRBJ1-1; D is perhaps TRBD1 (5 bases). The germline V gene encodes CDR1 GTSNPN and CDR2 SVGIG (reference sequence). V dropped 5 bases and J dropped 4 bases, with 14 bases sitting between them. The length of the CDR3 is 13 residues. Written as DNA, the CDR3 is TGTGCCTGGGGGAGGGGACTCGGCACTGAAGCTTTCTTT. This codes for CAWGRGLGTEAFF.

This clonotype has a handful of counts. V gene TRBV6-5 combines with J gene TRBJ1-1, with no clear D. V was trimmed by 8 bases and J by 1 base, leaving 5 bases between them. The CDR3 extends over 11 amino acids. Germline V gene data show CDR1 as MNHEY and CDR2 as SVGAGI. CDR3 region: CASGWNTEAFF. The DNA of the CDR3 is TGTGCCAGCGGGTGGAACACTGAAGCTTTCTTT.

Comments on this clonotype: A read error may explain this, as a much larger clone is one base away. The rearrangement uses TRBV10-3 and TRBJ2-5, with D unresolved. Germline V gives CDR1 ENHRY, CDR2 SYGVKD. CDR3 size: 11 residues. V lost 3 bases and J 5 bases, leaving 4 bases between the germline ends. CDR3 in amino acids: CAISDYETQYF. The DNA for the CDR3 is TGTGCCATCAGTGACTACGAGACCCAGTACTTC.

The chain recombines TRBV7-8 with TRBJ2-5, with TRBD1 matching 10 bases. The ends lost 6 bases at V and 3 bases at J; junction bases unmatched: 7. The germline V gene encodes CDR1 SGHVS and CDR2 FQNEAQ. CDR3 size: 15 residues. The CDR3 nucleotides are TGTGCCAGCAGTGACGGGGGGACAGGGGAAGAGACCCAGTACTTC. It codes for CASSDGGTGEETQYF.

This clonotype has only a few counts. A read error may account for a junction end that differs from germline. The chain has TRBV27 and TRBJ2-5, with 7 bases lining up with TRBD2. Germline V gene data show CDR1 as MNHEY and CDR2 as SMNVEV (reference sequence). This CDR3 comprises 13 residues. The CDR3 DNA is TGTGCCAGCAGTTCGCGGTTGAGCGGGGAGGAGTTCTTC. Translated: CASSSRLSGEEFF.

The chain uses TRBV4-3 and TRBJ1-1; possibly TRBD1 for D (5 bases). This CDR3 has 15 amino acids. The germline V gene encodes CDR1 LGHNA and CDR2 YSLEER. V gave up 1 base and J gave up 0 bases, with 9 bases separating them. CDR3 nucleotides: TGCGCCAGCAGCCAAGGGACAACGATGAACACTGAAGCTTTCTTT. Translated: CASSQGTTMNTEAFF.

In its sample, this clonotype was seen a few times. CDR3 coding DNA: TGTGCCAGTAGTGCCCCCTCGTGGACAGGGAACACCGGGGAGCTGTTTTTT. This gives the protein CASSAPSWTGNTGELFF. The chain uses TRBV19 and TRBJ2-2; 7 positions agree with TRBD1. This CDR3 is 17 amino acids long. The ends lost 5 bases at V and 1 base at J; junction bases unmatched: 10. Looked up from germline, CDR1 is LNHDA and CDR2 is SQIVND (reference sequence).

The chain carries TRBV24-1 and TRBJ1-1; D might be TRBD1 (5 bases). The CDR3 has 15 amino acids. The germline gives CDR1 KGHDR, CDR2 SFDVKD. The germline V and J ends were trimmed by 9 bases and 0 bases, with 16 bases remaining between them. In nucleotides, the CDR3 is TGTGCCACCTCCCGGGACGGAGCCTTGAACACTGAAGCTTTCTTT. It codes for CATSRDGALNTEAFF.

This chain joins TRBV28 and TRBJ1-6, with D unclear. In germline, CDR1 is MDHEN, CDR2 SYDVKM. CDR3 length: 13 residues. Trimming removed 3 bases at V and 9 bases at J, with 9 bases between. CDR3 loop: CASSFKTTSPLHF. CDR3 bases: TGTGCCAGCAGTTTTAAGACTACTTCACCCCTCCACTTT.

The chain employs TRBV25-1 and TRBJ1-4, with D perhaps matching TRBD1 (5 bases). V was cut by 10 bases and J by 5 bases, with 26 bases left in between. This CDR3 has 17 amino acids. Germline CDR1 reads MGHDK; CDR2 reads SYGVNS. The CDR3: CATLWSGPVVTNEKLFF. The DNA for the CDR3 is TGTGCCACGTTGTGGTCAGGGCCTGTTGTCACCAATGAAAAACTGTTTTTT.

The CDR3 is CASSLTGTSNYGYTF. DNA of the CDR3: TGCGCCAGCAGCCTAACAGGAACCTCTAACTATGGCTACACCTTC. This chain joins TRBV5-1 and TRBJ1-2; a possible D gene is TRBD1 (5 bases). Trimming took 4 bases from V and 0 from J, leaving 13 bases between them. CDR3 length: 15 amino acids. The germline gives CDR1 SGHRS, CDR2 YFSETQ.

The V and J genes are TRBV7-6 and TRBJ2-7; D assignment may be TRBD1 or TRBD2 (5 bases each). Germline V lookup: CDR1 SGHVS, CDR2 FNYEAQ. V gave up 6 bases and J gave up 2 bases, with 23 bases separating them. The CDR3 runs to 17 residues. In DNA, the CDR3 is TGTGCCAGCAGTTCATTCTCGGGACGCTCTAGAGCCTACGAGCAGTACTTC. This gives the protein CASSSFSGRSRAYEQYF.